This is a list of T cell receptor beta chains from one sample in a study of T cell repertoires in cytomegalovirus infection. Each CDR3 protein is one row after TCRdb ran MiXCR on the reads. The table has more than 150,000 distinct CDR3 sequences, approximately 19% seen once. Sequenced input: PBMCs. All receptors come from a human donor in good health (CMV status not recorded). Some clones in this sample may be carry-over from other donors' samples. Each CDR3 is given with its conserved first and last residue. The D gene is left open where the match is weak. Size values are once, few and many counts, or a class for expanded clones, and some rows have none.

d_call	clone_size	v_call	j_call	cdr3_aa	cdr3_nt
NA	NA	TRBV3-1	TRBJ2-6	CASSLPRPGGSGANVLTF	TGTGCCAGCAGCCTCCCACGCCCCGGAGGCTCTGGGGCCAACGTCCTGACTTTC
TRBD2	few	TRBV6-2/TRBV6-3	TRBJ2-1	CASSRLIAPGGRNEQFF	TGTGCCAGCAGCCGTCTGATCGCTCCGGGAGGACGTAATGAGCAGTTCTTC
NA	NA	TRBV2	TRBJ2-3	CASTPRDSDTQYF	TGTGCCAGCACCCCCAGGGATTCAGATACGCAGTATTTT
TRBD1	NA	TRBV7-9	TRBJ2-5	CASRSGTGVEETQYF	TGTGCCAGCAGATCCGGGACAGGGGTTGAAGAGACCCAGTACTTC
NA	NA	TRBV23-1	TRBJ1-5	CASSQPKGRSYSNQPQHF	TGCGCCAGCAGTCAACCCAAGGGCAGGAGTTATAGCAATCAGCCCCAGCATTTT
TRBD1	NA	TRBV4-2	TRBJ2-7	CASSQDQGTGREQYF	TGTGCCAGCAGCCAAGACCAAGGGACAGGGCGCGAGCAGTACTTC
NA	few	TRBV2	TRBJ2-7	CASGRGQGDEQYF	TGTGCCAGCGGGCGGGGGCAGGGAGACGAGCAGTACTTC
NA	NA	TRBV19	TRBJ2-7	CASSTSVSSYEQYF	TGTGCCAGTAGTACTAGCGTTAGCTCCTACGAGCAGTACTTC
TRBD2	NA	TRBV7-9	TRBJ2-3	CASSKTSGGALSTDTQYF	TGTGCCAGCAGCAAGACTAGCGGGGGGGCCCTTAGCACAGATACGCAGTATTTT
NA	few	TRBV12-3/TRBV12-4	TRBJ1-2	CASSLAPGTRDYGYTF	TGTGCCAGCAGTTTAGCCCCAGGGACACGCGACTATGGCTACACCTTC
NA	NA	TRBV7-3	TRBJ1-1	CASSLGGDLSEAFF	TGTGCCAGCAGCTTAGGTGGGGACCTAAGTGAAGCTTTCTTT
NA	few	TRBV23-1	TRBJ2-1	CATPDSPSYNEQFF	TGCGCCACTCCAGACTCTCCCTCCTACAATGAGCAGTTCTTC
NA	many	TRBV7-8	TRBJ2-2	CASLEDFTGELFF	TGTGCCAGCCTGGAGGACTTCACCGGGGAGCTGTTTTTT
NA	few	TRBV7-4	TRBJ2-1	CASSLAVSYNEQFF	TGTGCCAGCAGCCTCGCTGTCTCCTACAATGAGCAGTTCTTC
TRBD1	few	TRBV19	TRBJ1-5	CASSIRTGGASQPQHF	TGTGCCAGTAGTATCCGGACAGGGGGCGCGAGTCAGCCCCAGCATTTT
NA	many	TRBV20-1	TRBJ1-2	CSADDRDVPYGYTF	TGCAGTGCCGACGACCGGGACGTCCCCTATGGCTACACCTTC
NA	NA	TRBV15	TRBJ1-1	CATSRESGTLNTEAFF	TGTGCCACCAGCAGAGAGTCGGGGACCTTGAACACTGAAGCTTTCTTT
NA	NA	TRBV12-3/TRBV12-4	TRBJ2-1	CASNPKRGEQFF	TGTGCCAGCAACCCAAAACGCGGTGAGCAGTTCTTC
TRBD1	many	TRBV7-9	TRBJ1-2	CASSSGTGWSNYGYTF	TGTGCCAGCAGCTCCGGGACAGGGTGGTCAAACTATGGCTACACCTTC
NA	many	TRBV7-2	TRBJ2-5	CASSRQAATKYQETQYF	TGTGCCAGCAGCCGCCAGGCGGCTACCAAGTACCAAGAGACCCAGTACTTC
TRBD2	few	TRBV7-8	TRBJ2-1	CASSTAGGEYNEQFF	TGTGCCAGCAGCACAGCTGGGGGGGAATACAATGAGCAGTTCTTC
NA	many	TRBV7-2	TRBJ2-6	CASSLAPRGSGANVLTF	TGTGCCAGCAGCTTAGCGCCTCGGGGCTCTGGGGCCAACGTCCTGACTTTC
NA	many	TRBV12-3/TRBV12-4	TRBJ2-3	CASTLGGGPDTQYF	TGTGCCAGCACCCTTGGGGGAGGCCCAGATACGCAGTATTTT
TRBD1	many	TRBV12-3/TRBV12-4	TRBJ2-7	CASSEDRVSYEQYF	TGTGCCAGCAGTGAAGACAGGGTCTCCTACGAGCAGTACTTC
NA	NA	TRBV9	TRBJ1-1	CASSVMSGPEAFF	TGTGCCAGCAGCGTAATGTCAGGGCCTGAAGCTTTCTTT
NA	NA	TRBV25-1	TRBJ1-5	CASSEAGSNQPQHF	TGTGCCAGCAGTGAGGCTGGGAGCAATCAGCCCCAGCATTTT
NA	few	TRBV7-9	TRBJ1-2	CASSLVDSYGYTF	TGTGCCAGCAGCTTAGTGGACAGCTATGGCTACACCTTC
NA	many	TRBV5-4	TRBJ1-1	CASSLDLRKAPNTEAFF	TGTGCCAGCAGCTTGGATTTACGGAAGGCACCGAACACTGAAGCTTTCTTT
NA	few	TRBV6-2/TRBV6-3	TRBJ1-2	CASKPDRVRYGYTF	TGTGCCAGCAAGCCGGACAGAGTACGCTATGGCTACACCTTC
NA	NA	TRBV5-5	TRBJ2-1	CASSLYRRSSYNEQFF	TGTGCCAGCAGCTTGTACCGACGGAGCTCCTACAATGAGCAGTTCTTC
NA	few	TRBV19	TRBJ1-5	CASSIGPGRDQPQHF	TGTGCCAGTAGTATAGGGCCAGGGCGTGATCAGCCCCAGCATTTT